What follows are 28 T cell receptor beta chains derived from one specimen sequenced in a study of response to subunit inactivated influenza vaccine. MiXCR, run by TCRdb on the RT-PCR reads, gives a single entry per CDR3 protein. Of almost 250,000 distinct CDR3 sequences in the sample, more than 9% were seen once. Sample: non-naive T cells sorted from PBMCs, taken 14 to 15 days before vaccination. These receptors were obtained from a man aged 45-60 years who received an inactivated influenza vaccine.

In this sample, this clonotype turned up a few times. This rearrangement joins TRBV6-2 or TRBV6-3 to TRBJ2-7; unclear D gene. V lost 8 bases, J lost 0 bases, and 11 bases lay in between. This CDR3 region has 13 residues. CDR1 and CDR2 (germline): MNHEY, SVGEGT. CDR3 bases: TGTGCCAGCGGTAAGAGGAACTCCTACGAGCAGTACTTC. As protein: CASGKRNSYEQYF.

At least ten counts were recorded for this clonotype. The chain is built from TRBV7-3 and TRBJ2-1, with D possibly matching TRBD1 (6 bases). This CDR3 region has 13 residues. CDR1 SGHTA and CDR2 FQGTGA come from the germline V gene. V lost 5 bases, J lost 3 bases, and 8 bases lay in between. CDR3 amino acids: CASSPQGYNEQFF. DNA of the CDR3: TGTGCCAGCAGCCCACAGGGCTACAATGAGCAGTTCTTC.

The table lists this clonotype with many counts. CDR3 region: CSVRGAGGDTQYF. The CDR3 DNA sequence: TGCAGCGTTAGGGGGGCTGGGGGAGATACGCAGTATTTT. The rearrangement links TRBV29-1 to TRBJ2-3; perhaps D is TRBD1 or TRBD2 (6 bases each). V lost 5 bases to trimming and J lost 5 bases, with 14 bases between them. Germline V gives CDR1 SQVTM, CDR2 ANQGSEA. The CDR3 length is 13 residues.

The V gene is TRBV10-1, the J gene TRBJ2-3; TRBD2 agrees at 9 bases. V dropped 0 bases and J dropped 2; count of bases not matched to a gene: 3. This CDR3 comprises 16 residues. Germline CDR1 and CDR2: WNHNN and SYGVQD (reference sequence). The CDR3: CASSESGLASTDTQYF. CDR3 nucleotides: TGCGCCAGCAGTGAGTCTGGACTAGCGTCCACAGATACGCAGTATTTT.

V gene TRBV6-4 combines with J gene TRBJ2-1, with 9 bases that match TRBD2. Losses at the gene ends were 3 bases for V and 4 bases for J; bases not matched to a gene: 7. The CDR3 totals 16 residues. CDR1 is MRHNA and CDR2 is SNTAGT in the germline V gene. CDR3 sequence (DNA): TGTGCCAGCAGTGAAAATTTAGCGGGGGCTTACAATGAGCAGTTCTTC. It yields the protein CASSENLAGAYNEQFF.

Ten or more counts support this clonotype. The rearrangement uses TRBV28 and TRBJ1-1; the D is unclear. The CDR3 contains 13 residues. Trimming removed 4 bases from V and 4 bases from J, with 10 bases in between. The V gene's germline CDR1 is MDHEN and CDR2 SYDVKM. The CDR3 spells CASSWVASTEAFF. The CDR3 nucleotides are TGTGCCAGCAGTTGGGTGGCGAGCACTGAAGCTTTCTTT.

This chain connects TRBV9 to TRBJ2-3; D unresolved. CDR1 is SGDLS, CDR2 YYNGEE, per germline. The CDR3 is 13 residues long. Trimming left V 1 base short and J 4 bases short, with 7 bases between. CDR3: CASSVQVADTQYF. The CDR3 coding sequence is TGTGCCAGCAGCGTACAGGTTGCAGATACGCAGTATTTT.

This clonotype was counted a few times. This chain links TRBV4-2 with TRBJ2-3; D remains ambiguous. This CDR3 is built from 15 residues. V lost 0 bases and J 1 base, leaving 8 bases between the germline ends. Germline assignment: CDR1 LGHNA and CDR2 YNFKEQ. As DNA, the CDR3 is TGTGCCAGCAGCCAAGAACGGGCAGGCACAGATACGCAGTATTTT. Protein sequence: CASSQERAGTDTQYF.

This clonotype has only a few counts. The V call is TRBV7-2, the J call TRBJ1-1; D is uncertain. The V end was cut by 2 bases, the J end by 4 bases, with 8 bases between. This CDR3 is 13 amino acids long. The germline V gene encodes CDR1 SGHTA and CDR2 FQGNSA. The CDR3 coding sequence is TGTGCCAGCAGCTTATCTGTCTCCACTGAAGCTTTCTTT. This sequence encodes CASSLSVSTEAFF.

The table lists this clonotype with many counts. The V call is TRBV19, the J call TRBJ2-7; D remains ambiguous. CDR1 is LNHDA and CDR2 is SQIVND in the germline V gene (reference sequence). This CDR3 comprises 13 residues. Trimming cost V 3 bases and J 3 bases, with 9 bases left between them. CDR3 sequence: CASSISVGYEQYF. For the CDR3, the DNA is TGTGCCAGTAGTATTTCGGTCGGCTACGAGCAGTACTTC.

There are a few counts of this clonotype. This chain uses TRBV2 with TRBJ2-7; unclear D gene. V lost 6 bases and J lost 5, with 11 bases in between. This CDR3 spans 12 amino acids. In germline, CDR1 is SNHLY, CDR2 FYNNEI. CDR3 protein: CASSAIKDEQYF. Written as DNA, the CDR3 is TGTGCCAGCAGCGCCATCAAGGACGAGCAGTACTTC.

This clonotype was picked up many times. CDR3 region: CASSSSGGKNGYTF. CDR3 bases: TGTGCCAGCAGCTCGTCGGGAGGGAAAAATGGCTACACCTTC. The chain links TRBV7-9 to TRBJ1-2; D is unclear. The germline CDR1 and CDR2 sequences are SEHNR and FQNEAQ (reference sequence). This CDR3 is 14 amino acids long. Trimming stripped 4 bases from V and 6 bases from J, with 15 bases between.

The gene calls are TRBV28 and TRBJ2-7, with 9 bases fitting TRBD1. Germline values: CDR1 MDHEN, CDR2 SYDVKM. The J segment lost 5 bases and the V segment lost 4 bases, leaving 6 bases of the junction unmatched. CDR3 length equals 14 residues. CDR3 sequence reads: CASSSPGQGHEQYF. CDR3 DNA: TGTGCCAGCAGTTCGCCGGGACAGGGACACGAGCAGTACTTC.

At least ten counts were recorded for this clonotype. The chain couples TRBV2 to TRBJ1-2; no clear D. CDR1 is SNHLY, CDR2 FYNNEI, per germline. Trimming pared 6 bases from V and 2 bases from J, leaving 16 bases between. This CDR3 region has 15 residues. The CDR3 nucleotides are TGTGCCAGCAGCTCTACCCCCGGAGCAAACTATGGCTACACCTTC. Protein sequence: CASSSTPGANYGYTF. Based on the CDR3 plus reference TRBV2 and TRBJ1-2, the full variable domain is EPEVTQTPSHQVTQMGQEVILRCVPISNHLYFYWYRQILGQKVEFLVSFYNNEISEKSEIFDDQFSVERPDGSNFTLKIRSTKLEDSAMYFCASSSTPGANYGYTFGSGTRLTVV.

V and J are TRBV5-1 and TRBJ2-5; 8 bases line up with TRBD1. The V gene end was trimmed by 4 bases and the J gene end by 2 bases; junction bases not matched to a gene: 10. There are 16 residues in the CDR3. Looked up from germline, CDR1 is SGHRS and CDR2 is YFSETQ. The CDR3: CASSRNWTGKQETQYF. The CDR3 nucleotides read TGCGCCAGCAGCCGAAACTGGACAGGGAAGCAAGAGACCCAGTACTTC.

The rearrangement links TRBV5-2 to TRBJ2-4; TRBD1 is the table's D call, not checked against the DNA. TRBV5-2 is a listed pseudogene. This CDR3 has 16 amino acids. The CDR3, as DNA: TGTGCCAGCGGCCCCGGGCTGTTACTAGCCAAAAACATTCAGTACTTC. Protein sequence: CASGPGLLLAKNIQYF.

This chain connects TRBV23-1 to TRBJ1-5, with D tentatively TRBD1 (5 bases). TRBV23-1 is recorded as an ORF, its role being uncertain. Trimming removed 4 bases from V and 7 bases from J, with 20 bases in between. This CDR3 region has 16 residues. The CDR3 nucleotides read TGCGCCAGCAGTCGTTCCCTTCTCAGGAGGGGACAGCCCCAGCATTTT. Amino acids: CASSRSLLRRGQPQHF.

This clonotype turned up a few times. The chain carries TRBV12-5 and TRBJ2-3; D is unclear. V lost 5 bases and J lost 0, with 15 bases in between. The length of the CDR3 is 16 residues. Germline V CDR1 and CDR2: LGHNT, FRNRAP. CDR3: CASGPGSGTSTDTQYF. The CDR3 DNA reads TGTGCTAGTGGTCCTGGGTCAGGCACTAGCACAGATACGCAGTATTTT.

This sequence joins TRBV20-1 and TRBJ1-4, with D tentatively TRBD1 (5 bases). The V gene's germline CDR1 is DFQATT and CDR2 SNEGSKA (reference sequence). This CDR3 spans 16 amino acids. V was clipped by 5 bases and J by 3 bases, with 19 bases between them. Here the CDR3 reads CSALDGLKGSNEKLFF. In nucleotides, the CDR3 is TGCAGTGCTCTGGACGGTCTGAAGGGGTCTAATGAAAAACTGTTTTTT.

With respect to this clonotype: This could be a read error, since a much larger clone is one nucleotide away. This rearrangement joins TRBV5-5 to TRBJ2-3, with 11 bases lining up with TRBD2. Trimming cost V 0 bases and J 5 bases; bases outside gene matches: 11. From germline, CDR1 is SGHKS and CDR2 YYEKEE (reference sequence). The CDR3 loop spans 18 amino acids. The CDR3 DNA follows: TGTGCCAGCAGCTTGGCGGTAGCGGGAGGGCCGTGTGAAGATACGCAGTATTTT. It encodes CASSLAVAGGPCEDTQYF. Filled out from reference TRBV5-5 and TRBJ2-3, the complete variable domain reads DAGVTQSPTHLIKTRGQQVTLRCSPISGHKSVSWYQQVLGQGPQFIFQYYEKEERGRGNFPDRFSARQFPNYSSELNVNALLLGDSALYLCASSLAVAGGPCEDTQYFGPGTRLTVL.

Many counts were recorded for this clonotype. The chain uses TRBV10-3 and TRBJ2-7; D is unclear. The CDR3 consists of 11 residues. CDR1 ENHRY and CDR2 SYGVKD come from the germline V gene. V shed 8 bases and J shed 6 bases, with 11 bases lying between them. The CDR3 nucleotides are TGTGCCATCCAGTCCAGTAGCGAGCAGTACTTC. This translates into CAIQSSSEQYF.

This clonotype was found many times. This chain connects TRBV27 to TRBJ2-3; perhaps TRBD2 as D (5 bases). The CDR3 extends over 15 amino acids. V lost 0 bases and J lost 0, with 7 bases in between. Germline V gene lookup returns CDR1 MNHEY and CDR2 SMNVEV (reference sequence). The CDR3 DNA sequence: TGTGCCAGCAGTTTATCGATAGCGAGCACAGATACGCAGTATTTT. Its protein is CASSLSIASTDTQYF.

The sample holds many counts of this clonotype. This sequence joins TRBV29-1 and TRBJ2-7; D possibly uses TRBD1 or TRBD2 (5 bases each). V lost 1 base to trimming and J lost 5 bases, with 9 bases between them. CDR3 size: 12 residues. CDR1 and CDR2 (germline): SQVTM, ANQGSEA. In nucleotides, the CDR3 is TGCAGCGTTGAAGGTTCGGGACACGAGCAGTACTTC. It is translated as CSVEGSGHEQYF.

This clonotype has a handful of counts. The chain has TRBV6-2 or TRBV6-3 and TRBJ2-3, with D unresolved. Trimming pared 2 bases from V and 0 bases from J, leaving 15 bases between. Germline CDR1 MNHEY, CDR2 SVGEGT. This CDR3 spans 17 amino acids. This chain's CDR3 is CASSYPIGAPSTDTQYF. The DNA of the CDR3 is TGTGCCAGCAGTTACCCCATCGGCGCACCCAGCACAGATACGCAGTATTTT.

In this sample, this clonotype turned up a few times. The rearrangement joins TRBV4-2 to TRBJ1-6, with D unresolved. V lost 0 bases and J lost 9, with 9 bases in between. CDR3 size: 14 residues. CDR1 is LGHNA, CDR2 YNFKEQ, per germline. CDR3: CASSQDAAISPLHF. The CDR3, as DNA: TGTGCCAGCAGCCAAGATGCGGCAATTTCACCCCTCCACTTT.

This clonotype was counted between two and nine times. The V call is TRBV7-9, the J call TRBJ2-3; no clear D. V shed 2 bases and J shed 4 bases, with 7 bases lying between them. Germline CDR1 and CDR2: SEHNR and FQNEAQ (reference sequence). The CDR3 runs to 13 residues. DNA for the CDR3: TGTGCCAGCAGCTTAAAAGGAGCAGATACGCAGTATTTT. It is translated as CASSLKGADTQYF.

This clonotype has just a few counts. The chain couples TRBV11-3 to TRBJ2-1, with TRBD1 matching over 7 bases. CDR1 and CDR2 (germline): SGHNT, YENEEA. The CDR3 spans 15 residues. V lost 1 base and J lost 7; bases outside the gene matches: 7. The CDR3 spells CASSLGDSYGNEQFF. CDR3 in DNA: TGTGCCAGCAGCTTAGGGGACAGCTACGGGAATGAGCAGTTCTTC.

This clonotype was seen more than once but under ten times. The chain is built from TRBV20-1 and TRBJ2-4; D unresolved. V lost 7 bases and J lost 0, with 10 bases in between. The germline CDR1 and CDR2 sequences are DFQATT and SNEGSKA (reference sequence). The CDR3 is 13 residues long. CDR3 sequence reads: CSVEDRAKNIQYF. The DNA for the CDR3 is TGCAGTGTTGAGGACCGAGCCAAAAACATTCAGTACTTC.